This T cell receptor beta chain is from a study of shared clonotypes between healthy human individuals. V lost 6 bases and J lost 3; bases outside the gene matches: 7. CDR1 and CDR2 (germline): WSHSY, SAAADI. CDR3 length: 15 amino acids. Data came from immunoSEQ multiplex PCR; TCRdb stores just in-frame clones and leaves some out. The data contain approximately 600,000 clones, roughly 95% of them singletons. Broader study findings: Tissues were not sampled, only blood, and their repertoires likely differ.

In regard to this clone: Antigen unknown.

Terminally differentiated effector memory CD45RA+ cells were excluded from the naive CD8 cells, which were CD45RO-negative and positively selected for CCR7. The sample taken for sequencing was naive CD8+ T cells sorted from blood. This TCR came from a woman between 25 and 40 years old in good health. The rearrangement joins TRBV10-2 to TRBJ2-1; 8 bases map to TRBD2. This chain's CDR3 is CASSETSGVYNEQFF. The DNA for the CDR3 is TGCGCCAGCAGCGAAACTAGCGGAGTCTACAATGAGCAGTTCTTC.